This paragraph reports one T cell receptor beta chain. Its antigen is not identified. Following a re-call of the 5' RACE reads, TCRdb has one entry per CDR3 protein and lacks DNA. The sample table sets out about 550,000 distinct CDR3 sequences. The data are from a study of T cells expressing NK-cell markers. Study-level findings and limits: Specificity for HCMV among expanded NKG2C+ T cell clones was not established. Four of the donors also had these clonotypes leading their CD3+CD56-NKG2C+ fraction.

The clonotype originates from a man aged 18-30 years in good health. Sequencing was carried out using blood T cells: a sorted CD56 or NKG2C T cell subset, CD4+ or CD8+ T cells, or bulk PBMC T cells (not recorded which).

CDR3 loop: CASSQEVVPGQEAFF. V gene TRBV4-1 combines with J gene TRBJ1-1; without DNA, the TCRdb call of TRBD1 cannot be checked. Germline values: CDR1 MGHRA, CDR2 YSYEKL. The length of the CDR3 is 15 residues.